Listed below are T cell receptor beta chains from one sample, sequenced in a study of breast tumors, draining lymph nodes, adjacent tissues. A single record per CDR3 protein comes from TCRdb applying MiXCR to the multiplex PCR reads. The data contain some 130,000 distinct CDR3 sequences, about 20% of them singletons. The material sequenced was axillary lymph node tissue. These receptors were obtained from a female donor with breast cancer. Some clones in this sample may be carry-over from other donors' samples. Each CDR3 is given with its conserved first and last residue. A D gene is named only where the DNA matches it firmly. Rows give clone size only sometimes, using once, few, many, or a class for an expanded clone.

d_call: TRBD1
clone_size: many
j_call: TRBJ2-1
v_call: TRBV2
cdr3_aa: CASMPGQGADNEQFF
cdr3_nt: TGTGCCAGCATGCCGGGACAGGGGGCTGACAATGAGCAGTTCTTC

d_call: TRBD1
clone_size: many
j_call: TRBJ1-5
v_call: TRBV6-1
cdr3_aa: CASSAQGWDQPQHF
cdr3_nt: TGTGCCAGCAGTGCACAGGGGTGGGATCAGCCCCAGCATTTT

d_call: TRBD1
clone_size: many
j_call: TRBJ2-1
v_call: TRBV5-1
cdr3_aa: CASSLGRGLLNEQFF
cdr3_nt: TGCGCCAGCAGCTTGGGCAGGGGGCTTCTCAATGAGCAGTTCTTC

d_call: .
clone_size: many
j_call: TRBJ2-3
v_call: TRBV7-2
cdr3_aa: CASSFSGAHGTDTQYF
cdr3_nt: TGTGCCAGCAGCTTCTCGGGGGCGCATGGCACAGATACGCAGTATTTT

d_call: .
clone_size: many
j_call: TRBJ2-5
v_call: TRBV6-2/TRBV6-3
cdr3_aa: CASSSPRVRRGAQYF
cdr3_nt: TGTGCCAGCAGCTCCCCCCGAGTAAGACGGGGCGCCCAGTACTTC

d_call: .
clone_size: .
j_call: TRBJ1-5
v_call: TRBV11-3
cdr3_aa: CASSLGKGRGHQPRHF
cdr3_nt: TGTGCCAGCAGCTTAGGAAAGGGCAGGGGCCATCAGCCCCGGCATTTT

d_call: .
clone_size: many
j_call: TRBJ2-5
v_call: TRBV2
cdr3_aa: CASLLEGQETQYF
cdr3_nt: TGTGCCAGCTTACTAGAGGGCCAAGAGACCCAGTACTTC

d_call: .
clone_size: many
j_call: TRBJ1-4
v_call: TRBV5-1
cdr3_aa: CASSPVATNEKLFF
cdr3_nt: TGCGCCAGCAGCCCGGTCGCAACTAATGAAAAACTGTTTTTT

d_call: .
clone_size: .
j_call: TRBJ1-2
v_call: TRBV28
cdr3_aa: CASSRPGQSLYGYTF
cdr3_nt: TGTGCCAGCAGCCGTCCCGGGCAGAGTCTCTATGGCTACACCTTC

d_call: .
clone_size: many
j_call: TRBJ2-1
v_call: TRBV6-5
cdr3_aa: CASSYKPSPPINEQFF
cdr3_nt: TGTGCCAGCAGTTACAAGCCGTCGCCCCCGATCAATGAGCAGTTCTTC

d_call: .
clone_size: .
j_call: TRBJ1-1
v_call: TRBV2
cdr3_aa: CASNTPGANTEAFF
cdr3_nt: TGTGCCAGCAATACCCCGGGGGCGAACACTGAAGCTTTCTTT

d_call: .
clone_size: .
j_call: TRBJ2-2
v_call: TRBV27
cdr3_aa: CASSLQVGELFF
cdr3_nt: TGTGCCAGCAGTTTGCAAGTCGGGGAGCTGTTTTTT

d_call: .
clone_size: few
j_call: TRBJ2-2
v_call: TRBV5-8
cdr3_aa: CASGTWNTGELFF
cdr3_nt: TGTGCCAGCGGGACTTGGAACACCGGGGAGCTGTTTTTT

d_call: .
clone_size: .
j_call: TRBJ2-7
v_call: TRBV13
cdr3_aa: CASSFGGAERSYEQYF
cdr3_nt: TGTGCCAGCAGCTTTGGGGGAGCGGAGCGTTCCTACGAGCAGTACTTC

d_call: .
clone_size: many
j_call: TRBJ2-1
v_call: TRBV5-1
cdr3_aa: CASSLSQGRSRTGSYNEQFF
cdr3_nt: TGCGCCAGCAGCTTGTCGCAGGGGAGGTCGCGGACCGGCTCCTACAATGAGCAGTTCTTC

d_call: .
clone_size: .
j_call: TRBJ2-2
v_call: TRBV30
cdr3_aa: CAWSVQQAGELFF
cdr3_nt: TGTGCCTGGAGTGTACAACAGGCCGGGGAGCTGTTTTTT

d_call: TRBD2
clone_size: many
j_call: TRBJ2-2
v_call: TRBV7-7
cdr3_aa: CASSPLAGGVTGELFF
cdr3_nt: TGTGCTAGCAGCCCACTAGCGGGAGGGGTCACCGGGGAGCTGTTTTTT

d_call: .
clone_size: many
j_call: TRBJ2-2
v_call: TRBV25-1
cdr3_aa: CASRATGNTGELFF
cdr3_nt: TGTGCCAGCAGGGCCACAGGGAATACCGGGGAGCTGTTTTTT

d_call: TRBD2
clone_size: many
j_call: TRBJ2-1
v_call: TRBV19
cdr3_aa: CASSMFASGVYNEQFF
cdr3_nt: TGTGCCAGTAGTATGTTTGCTAGCGGGGTATACAATGAGCAGTTCTTC

d_call: .
clone_size: many
j_call: TRBJ1-2
v_call: TRBV10-3
cdr3_aa: CASNKEQGGGYTF
cdr3_nt: TGTGCCTCCAACAAGGAGCAGGGCGGAGGCTACACCTTC

d_call: TRBD1
clone_size: many
j_call: TRBJ2-3
v_call: TRBV12-3/TRBV12-4
cdr3_aa: CASSRTGDTDTQYF
cdr3_nt: TGTGCCAGCAGTCGGACAGGGGACACAGATACGCAGTATTTT

d_call: TRBD1
clone_size: many
j_call: TRBJ1-6
v_call: TRBV9
cdr3_aa: CASSVGQGAFSPLHF
cdr3_nt: TGTGCCAGCAGCGTAGGCCAGGGGGCGTTTTCACCCCTCCACTTT

d_call: TRBD1
clone_size: many
j_call: TRBJ2-6
v_call: TRBV6-5
cdr3_aa: CASSGGQGTRGANVLTF
cdr3_nt: TGTGCCAGCAGTGGGGGACAGGGCACGCGGGGGGCCAACGTCCTGACTTTC

d_call: .
clone_size: .
j_call: TRBJ1-1
v_call: TRBV6-1
cdr3_aa: CASSPTVNTEAFF
cdr3_nt: TGTGCCAGCAGTCCAACAGTGAACACTGAAGCTTTCTTT

d_call: .
clone_size: many
j_call: TRBJ2-7
v_call: TRBV7-9
cdr3_aa: CASSLREQPYEQYF
cdr3_nt: TGTGCCAGCAGCTTAAGAGAACAGCCTTACGAGCAGTACTTC

d_call: TRBD1
clone_size: many
j_call: TRBJ2-7
v_call: TRBV6-5
cdr3_aa: CASSYSKQGSHEQYF
cdr3_nt: TGTGCCAGCAGTTACTCGAAACAGGGGTCCCACGAGCAGTACTTC

d_call: TRBD2
clone_size: few
j_call: TRBJ2-5
v_call: TRBV10-3
cdr3_aa: CAISEWASGKETQYF
cdr3_nt: TGTGCCATCAGTGAGTGGGCTAGCGGGAAAGAGACCCAGTACTTC

d_call: .
clone_size: many
j_call: TRBJ2-7
v_call: TRBV12-3/TRBV12-4
cdr3_aa: CASSLDTRGTYEQYF
cdr3_nt: TGTGCCAGCAGTTTAGATACCAGGGGTACCTACGAGCAGTACTTC

d_call: .
clone_size: .
j_call: TRBJ2-2
v_call: TRBV7-9
cdr3_aa: CASSPRAYTGEPFF
cdr3_nt: TGTGCCAGCAGCCCCAGGGCCTACACCGGGGAGCCGTTTTTT

d_call: .
clone_size: many
j_call: TRBJ1-2
v_call: TRBV7-9
cdr3_aa: CASSLVSGVGYGYTF
cdr3_nt: TGTGCCAGCAGCTTAGTCTCAGGGGTGGGCTATGGCTACACCTTC

d_call: TRBD2
clone_size: many
j_call: TRBJ2-7
v_call: TRBV6-6
cdr3_aa: CASSETGTSVSYEQYF
cdr3_nt: TGTGCCAGCAGTGAAACCGGGACTAGCGTATCCTACGAGCAGTACTTC

d_call: .
clone_size: .
j_call: TRBJ1-5
v_call: TRBV5-8
cdr3_aa: CASSVYRAAGNQPQHF
cdr3_nt: TGTGCCAGCAGCGTCTACAGGGCGGCAGGCAATCAGCCCCAGCATTTT

d_call: .
clone_size: many
j_call: TRBJ2-5
v_call: TRBV19
cdr3_aa: CASSIAGRETQYF
cdr3_nt: TGTGCCAGTAGTATCGCGGGTAGGGAGACCCAGTACTTC

d_call: TRBD2
clone_size: .
j_call: TRBJ2-3
v_call: TRBV12-3/TRBV12-4
cdr3_aa: CASRLDTSATDTQYF
cdr3_nt: TGTGCCAGCAGACTGGACACTAGCGCCACAGATACGCAGTATTTT

d_call: .
clone_size: many
j_call: TRBJ2-2
v_call: TRBV9
cdr3_aa: CASSERAANTGELFF
cdr3_nt: TGTGCCAGCAGCGAGCGGGCAGCGAACACCGGGGAGCTGTTTTTT

d_call: .
clone_size: many
j_call: TRBJ2-3
v_call: TRBV7-2
cdr3_aa: CASSHWGLSTDTQYF
cdr3_nt: TGTGCCAGCAGCCATTGGGGTCTTTCCACAGATACGCAGTATTTT

d_call: .
clone_size: many
j_call: TRBJ2-7
v_call: TRBV6-1
cdr3_aa: CASKKGRGTYEQYF
cdr3_nt: TGTGCCAGCAAGAAGGGGCGGGGAACCTACGAGCAGTACTTC

d_call: TRBD2
clone_size: many
j_call: TRBJ2-7
v_call: TRBV10-1
cdr3_aa: CASSELAGDRGQYF
cdr3_nt: TGCGCCAGCAGTGAACTAGCGGGAGACAGGGGGCAGTACTTC

d_call: TRBD2
clone_size: many
j_call: TRBJ2-3
v_call: TRBV7-2
cdr3_aa: CASSLGLAGANTQYF
cdr3_nt: TGTGCCAGCAGCTTAGGACTAGCGGGGGCGAATACGCAGTATTTT

d_call: .
clone_size: .
j_call: TRBJ1-1
v_call: TRBV5-1
cdr3_aa: CASSLEGRNTEAFF
cdr3_nt: TGCGCCAGCAGCTTGGAAGGGCGGAACACTGAAGCTTTCTTT

d_call: TRBD1
clone_size: .
j_call: TRBJ2-7
v_call: TRBV29-1
cdr3_aa: CSVLTRQGAYERYF
cdr3_nt: TGCAGCGTGCTGACCCGACAGGGGGCTTACGAGCGGTACTTT

d_call: TRBD2
clone_size: many
j_call: TRBJ2-1
v_call: TRBV9
cdr3_aa: CASSVDSGGAKDEQFF
cdr3_nt: TGTGCCAGCAGCGTAGATTCCGGGGGGGCCAAGGATGAGCAGTTCTTC

d_call: .
clone_size: many
j_call: TRBJ2-1
v_call: TRBV6-5
cdr3_aa: CASSYQTGTMDEQFF
cdr3_nt: TGTGCCAGCAGTTACCAAACCGGGACCATGGATGAGCAGTTCTTC

d_call: TRBD2
clone_size: .
j_call: TRBJ2-3
v_call: TRBV7-4
cdr3_aa: CASSLEGRGGPSTDTQYF
cdr3_nt: TGCGCCAGCAGCTTAGAAGGTCGCGGGGGGCCAAGCACAGATACGCAGTATTTT

d_call: .
clone_size: many
j_call: TRBJ2-7
v_call: TRBV4-1
cdr3_aa: CASSQDTAYEQYF
cdr3_nt: TGCGCCAGCAGCCAAGATACCGCCTACGAGCAGTACTTC

d_call: .
clone_size: few
j_call: TRBJ1-5
v_call: TRBV6-1
cdr3_aa: CASSELGGRASNQPQHF
cdr3_nt: TGTGCCAGCAGTGAACTAGGGGGGAGGGCCAGCAATCAGCCCCAGCATTTT

d_call: TRBD1
clone_size: few
j_call: TRBJ2-1
v_call: TRBV18
cdr3_aa: CASFTSVQGANEQFF
cdr3_nt: TGTGCCAGCTTCACCAGTGTACAGGGGGCCAATGAGCAGTTCTTC

d_call: .
clone_size: many
j_call: TRBJ2-1
v_call: TRBV2
cdr3_aa: CASSDRKNNEQFF
cdr3_nt: TGTGCCAGCAGTGACAGGAAGAACAATGAGCAGTTCTTC

d_call: .
clone_size: few
j_call: TRBJ2-3
v_call: TRBV18
cdr3_aa: CASSRTNTRTDTQYF
cdr3_nt: TGTGCCAGCTCACGGACCAACACTCGTACAGATACGCAGTATTTT

d_call: TRBD1
clone_size: many
j_call: TRBJ1-6
v_call: TRBV3-1
cdr3_aa: CASSRGQGNSPLHF
cdr3_nt: TGTGCCAGCAGCCGGGGACAGGGAAATTCACCCCTCCACTTT

d_call: .
clone_size: many
j_call: TRBJ1-4
v_call: TRBV20-1
cdr3_aa: CIVGRGEKLFF
cdr3_nt: TGCATTGTCGGAAGGGGCGAAAAACTGTTTTTT

d_call: .
clone_size: many
j_call: TRBJ2-3
v_call: TRBV20-1
cdr3_aa: CSARDYSSPTDTQYF
cdr3_nt: TGCAGTGCTAGAGATTACTCTTCCCCCACAGATACGCAGTATTTT